This entry describes one T cell receptor (beta chain). The antigen remains undetermined. The data are from a study of shared clonotypes between healthy human individuals. Study as a whole: CD8 memory received one plate per donor, CD8 naive two, CD4 memory three and CD4 naive three.

Trimming cost V 6 bases and J 7 bases; bases outside gene matches: 9. CDR1 is SGHNT and CDR2 is YYREEE in the germline V gene (reference sequence). The CDR3 covers 15 residues. Repertoires were generated with immunoSEQ multiplex PCR, while TCRdb's copy carries only in-frame clones and drops some. The sample lists roughly 380,000 clones; about 96% were seen once. Study-level points and caveats: Researchers sampled blood only, noting tissue repertoires likely differ. Richness estimates generally favored naive over memory subsets. With a handful of donors compared, 4.5% to 6.5% of naive CD4 clonotypes were shared.

The TCR originated in a young man in good health. The sample consisted of memory CD8+ T cells sorted from blood. Subset specified: CD45RO+ cells pooled with CCR7-negative TemRA cells. The V call is TRBV5-4, the J call TRBJ2-2; the match to TRBD2 covers 10 bases. The CDR3 region is CASTSSGSRGGELFF. The CDR3 DNA reads as TGTGCCAGCACCTCTAGCGGGAGTCGGGGCGGGGAGCTGTTTTTT.